A single sample is the source of the 27 T cell receptor beta chains below, sequenced in a study of blood T cell repertoires in COVID-19. Clones were sequenced by immunoSEQ multiplex PCR, and TCRdb holds only the in-frame ones, with some missing. The data show around 380,000 clones, 81% seen once. The sequencing sample was made of peripheral blood. These receptors were taken from a human donor with acute or convalescent COVID-19. The donor label of this sample is uncertain.

The rearrangement links TRBV5-1 to TRBJ1-3; 10 positions agree with TRBD1. The germline CDR1 and CDR2 sequences are SGHRS and YFSETQ. The CDR3 loop spans 15 amino acids. V dropped 1 base and J dropped 6; count of bases not matched to a gene: 4. In DNA, the CDR3 is TGCGCCAGCAGCTTGCGGACAGGGGGTCAAAACACCATATATTTT. Encoded protein: CASSLRTGGQNTIYF.

This clone was detected once. The chain recombines TRBV19 with TRBJ2-1; 8 nucleotides align to TRBD2. Trimming at V came to 4 bases and at J to 4 bases, leaving 3 bases not matched to a gene. The CDR3 length is 14 residues. Germline lookup yields CDR1 LNHDA and CDR2 SQIVND (reference sequence). CDR3 bases: TGTGCCAGTAGTAATCGGGGGGGGTACAATGAGCAGTTCTTC. Its translation: CASSNRGGYNEQFF.

This chain joins TRBV7-2 and TRBJ2-5; D possibly corresponds to TRBD2 (5 bases). Germline V lookup: CDR1 SGHTA, CDR2 FQGNSA. The germline V and J ends were trimmed by 0 bases and 2 bases, with 13 bases remaining between them. CDR3 length: 16 amino acids. Here the CDR3 DNA reads TGTGCCAGCAGCTTAGCTGTGGGAGTGTCACAAGAGACCCAGTACTTC. Translating it yields CASSLAVGVSQETQYF.

The chain has TRBV30 and TRBJ2-3; 8 bases fit TRBD2. Germline V lookup: CDR1 GTSNPN, CDR2 SVGIG (reference sequence). The CDR3 is 14 residues long. The V segment lost 6 bases and the J segment 3 bases; nucleotides outside the gene matches: 8. The CDR3 here is CACGIREGTDTQYF. The CDR3 DNA reads TGTGCCTGCGGCATACGGGAGGGGACAGATACGCAGTATTTT.

This chain links TRBV2 with TRBJ1-1; D is possibly TRBD1 (5 bases). The CDR3 is 14 amino acids. CDR1 is SNHLY, CDR2 FYNNEI, per germline. Trimming stripped 5 bases from V and 5 bases from J, with 15 bases between. The CDR3 DNA is TGTGCCAGCAGTCGGGACTCTGGGGGGACTGAAGCTTTCTTT. Encoded protein: CASSRDSGGTEAFF.

On this clone itself: The sample has other DNA sequences that encode this CDR3 too. The chain carries TRBV28 and TRBJ2-7; D is undetermined. Trimming took 2 bases from V and 0 from J, leaving 5 bases between them. Germline CDR1 is MDHEN and CDR2 is SYDVKM. The length of the CDR3 is 13 residues. The CDR3 DNA sequence: TGTGCCAGCAGTTTACGGGTCTCCTACGAGCAGTACTTC. Translated: CASSLRVSYEQYF.

This rearrangement joins TRBV10-2 to TRBJ1-2, with 7 bases lining up with TRBD1. V lost 3 bases, J lost 5 bases, and 12 bases stayed unmatched. Germline V lookup: CDR1 WSHSY, CDR2 SAAADI. CDR3 length: 16 residues. CDR3 in amino acids: CASSDNGEQGTYGYTF. In DNA, the CDR3 is TGCGCCAGCAGTGATAATGGCGAACAGGGGACTTATGGCTACACCTTC.

The chain joins TRBV10-1 to TRBJ2-1; D is possibly TRBD2 (6 bases). The CDR3 is 12 residues long. V lost 3 bases and J 8 bases, leaving 8 bases between the germline ends. Germline CDR1 is WNHNN and CDR2 is SYGVQD (reference sequence). CDR3 amino acids: CASSDPGDEQFF. Here the CDR3 DNA reads TGCGCCAGCAGTGATCCGGGGGATGAGCAGTTCTTC.

The V gene is TRBV3-1 (or the pseudogene TRBV3-2), the J gene TRBJ1-6, with a weak D call TRBD1 (5 bases). CDR3 size: 13 residues. Germline V CDR1 and CDR2: LGHDT, YNNKEL (reference sequence). The V gene lost 3 bases and the J gene lost 9 bases, with 9 bases spanning the gap. The CDR3 sequence: CASSQYRSSPLHF. CDR3 nucleotide sequence: TGTGCCAGCAGCCAGTACAGGAGTTCACCCCTCCACTTT.

The chain carries TRBV11-3 and TRBJ2-7; TRBD2 aligns across 12 bases. This CDR3 contains 17 residues. Germline V gene lookup returns CDR1 SGHNT and CDR2 YENEEA. Trimming at V came to 1 base and at J to 2 bases, leaving 6 bases not matched to a gene. Here the CDR3 reads CASSLVGGLAGPYEQYF. In DNA form, the CDR3 reads TGTGCCAGCAGCTTAGTTGGTGGACTAGCGGGACCCTACGAGCAGTACTTC.

The rearrangement joins TRBV10-3 to TRBJ1-1, with D hard to call. V was trimmed by 4 bases and J by 3 bases, leaving 9 bases between them. The CDR3 totals 13 residues. Per the germline V gene, CDR1 is ENHRY and CDR2 is SYGVKD. The CDR3 bases are TGTGCCATCAGTGTGGAGAGATACACTGAAGCTTTCTTT. Translated, it gives CAISVERYTEAFF.

The rearrangement joins TRBV4-1 to TRBJ2-1; 10 positions match TRBD2. The CDR3 has 16 residues. Trimming removed 4 bases from V and 8 bases from J; junction bases left unmatched: 11. The germline V gene encodes CDR1 MGHRA and CDR2 YSYEKL. CDR3 residues: CASSPSLAGVGYEQFF. The CDR3, as DNA: TGCGCCAGCAGCCCTTCTCTAGCGGGAGTCGGGTATGAGCAGTTCTTC.

This chain connects TRBV18 to TRBJ2-1, with D tentatively TRBD2 (5 bases). V was trimmed by 2 bases and J by 8 bases, leaving 13 bases between them. CDR3 length: 14 residues. Germline CDR1 is KGHSH and CDR2 is LQKENI. The CDR3 region has the DNA TGTGCCAGCTCACCAGGGAGAGGGTTTGATGAGCAGTTCTTC. It translates to CASSPGRGFDEQFF.

The chain's CDR3 is CATRGETAGLNEQFF. In DNA, the CDR3 is TGTGCCACCCGTGGTGAGACAGCGGGGCTTAATGAGCAGTTCTTC. This chain connects TRBV6-5 to TRBJ2-1; TRBD2 matches 7 bases. The CDR3 runs to 15 residues. CDR1 MNHEY and CDR2 SVGAGI come from the germline V gene. J gave up 7 bases and V 10 bases, and 16 bases lay outside the gene matches.

The CDR3 DNA sequence: TGTGCCAGCAGTTCAATTCGAGACAGCACGATCGGCTATGGCTACACCTTC. Translation gives CASSSIRDSTIGYGYTF. The V gene is TRBV2, the J gene TRBJ1-2, with D perhaps TRBD1 (5 bases). Germline V gives CDR1 SNHLY, CDR2 FYNNEI. V lost 5 bases and J 4 bases, leaving 23 bases between the germline ends. The CDR3 contains 17 residues.

The V call is TRBV11-2, the J call TRBJ2-1; D is uncertain. The germline V and J ends were trimmed by 4 bases and 7 bases, with 8 bases remaining between them. Germline CDR1 is SGHAT and CDR2 is FQNNGV. The CDR3 length is 12 residues. The CDR3 nucleotides read TGTGCCAGCAGCTATTCAGAAAATGAGCAGTTCTTC. Its translation is CASSYSENEQFF.

The rearrangement joins TRBV28 to TRBJ2-7; weak D call: TRBD1 (5 bases). This CDR3 is built from 13 residues. V shed 4 bases and J shed 6 bases, with 13 bases lying between them. The germline CDR1 and CDR2 sequences are MDHEN and SYDVKM. The CDR3 DNA reads as TGTGCCAGCAGTTCTCAACCAGGGATCGAGCAGTACTTC. Amino acid sequence: CASSSQPGIEQYF.

This clone occurred once. The V gene is TRBV12-3 or TRBV12-4, the J gene TRBJ1-4; no clear D. Trimming left V 8 bases short and J 2 bases short, with 9 bases between. The CDR3 contains 13 residues. This CDR3 is CASLPGTNEKLFF. In nucleotides, the CDR3 is TGTGCCAGCCTCCCGGGTACTAATGAAAAACTGTTTTTT.

This chain connects TRBV4-1 to TRBJ1-2; the match to TRBD1 covers 7 bases. Germline V CDR1 and CDR2: MGHRA, YSYEKL. Losses at the gene ends were 1 base for V and 4 bases for J; bases not matched to a gene: 3. The length of the CDR3 is 14 residues. The CDR3 DNA sequence: TGCGCCAGCAGCCAAGGGACAGGTGTCTATGGCTACACCTTC. Protein product: CASSQGTGVYGYTF.

This rearrangement joins TRBV2 to TRBJ2-6, with 8 bases fitting TRBD1. In germline, CDR1 is SNHLY, CDR2 FYNNEI. This CDR3 is 17 amino acids long. V lost 6 bases and J lost 1; bases outside the gene matches: 8. The CDR3 DNA reads as TGTGCCAGCAGCGGACAGGGTCTAGGATCTGGGGCCAACGTCCTGACTTTC. This encodes CASSGQGLGSGANVLTF.

As regards this clone: The same CDR3 can be traced to other DNA sequences in this sample. The chain couples TRBV11-2 to TRBJ1-1, with D perhaps matching TRBD1 (5 bases). Germline V lookup: CDR1 SGHAT, CDR2 FQNNGV. V shed 4 bases and J shed 0 bases, with 6 bases lying between them. This CDR3 is 13 amino acids long. As DNA, the CDR3 is TGTGCCAGCAGCTCAGGGTTGAACACTGAAGCTTTCTTT. This codes for CASSSGLNTEAFF.

Worth noting for this clone: The same CDR3 also results from other DNA sequences found in this sample. V gene TRBV18 combines with J gene TRBJ1-3; TRBD1 agrees at 8 bases. J lost 2 bases, V lost 3 bases, and 3 bases had no gene match. The CDR3 covers 15 residues. The V gene's germline CDR1 is KGHSH and CDR2 LQKENI. CDR3 protein: CASSPGTGPGNTIYF. CDR3 nucleotides: TGTGCCAGCTCACCCGGGACAGGACCTGGAAACACCATATATTTT.

This sequence joins TRBV5-1 and TRBJ2-7; 12 bases are a match to TRBD2. V lost 5 bases and J lost 4; bases outside the gene matches: 16. The length of the CDR3 is 18 residues. Per germline, CDR1 SGHRS and CDR2 YFSETQ. The CDR3 sequence is CASRQFETSGRSPYEQYF. The DNA for the CDR3 is TGCGCCAGCAGGCAATTCGAAACTAGCGGGAGGTCACCGTACGAGCAGTACTTC. Using reference TRBV5-1 and TRBJ2-7 for the parts outside the CDR3, the full variable domain is KAGVTQTPRYLIKTRGQQVTLSCSPISGHRSVSWYQQTPGQGLQFLFEYFSETQRNKGNFPGRFSGRQFSNSRSEMNVSTLELGDSALYLCASRQFETSGRSPYEQYFGPGTRLTVT.

The chain is built from TRBV3-1 (or the pseudogene TRBV3-2) and TRBJ1-2; D gene unclear. Trimming took off 4 bases at V and 3 bases at J, with 12 bases between the two ends. The germline CDR1 and CDR2 sequences are LGHDT and YNNKEL (reference sequence). The CDR3 has 14 amino acids. The DNA for the CDR3 is TGTGCCAGCAGCCCTATCCGGCGGGACTATGGCTACACCTTC. It yields the protein CASSPIRRDYGYTF.

This clone was found once. J is TRBJ1-2 and V is TRBV28; 9 bases are a match to TRBD1. Germline V gene sequence: CDR1 MDHEN, CDR2 SYDVKM. V lost 5 bases to trimming and J lost 5 bases; unmatched junction nucleotides: 6. The length of the CDR3 is 14 residues. CDR3 DNA sequence: TGTGCCAGCAGTCCCCTGACAGGGGGATATGGCTACACCTTC. This gives the protein CASSPLTGGYGYTF.

This chain connects TRBV3-1 (or the pseudogene TRBV3-2) to TRBJ2-2; 12 bases fit TRBD2. V dropped 2 bases and J dropped 1; count of bases not matched to a gene: 5. This CDR3 has 18 residues. CDR1 is LGHDT, CDR2 YNNKEL, per germline (reference sequence). In DNA, the CDR3 is TGTGCCAGCAGCCAAATAAAGGGACTAGCGGGGAACACCGGGGAGCTGTTTTTT. Protein sequence: CASSQIKGLAGNTGELFF.

J is TRBJ2-1 and V is TRBV7-6; a weak D match, TRBD2 (5 bases). The germline gives CDR1 SGHVS, CDR2 FNYEAQ. With 5 bases removed from V and 2 bases from J, the gap between germline ends came to 19 bases. CDR3 length equals 17 residues. As DNA, the CDR3 is TGTGCCAGCAGCACGATGTGGAGGACGCTGGCCTACAATGAGCAGTTCTTC. It codes for CASSTMWRTLAYNEQFF.